What follows is one T cell receptor (beta chain) and its context. Its matching antigen is unknown. From the RT-PCR reads, TCRdb called clonotypes with MiXCR, one entry per CDR3 protein. The data contain 650,000 to 850,000 distinct CDR3 sequences, approximately 15% of them singletons. These data belong to a study of response to subunit inactivated influenza vaccine. The study, taken as a whole, reports: A suggestion made by the authors is that each seasonal influenza vaccination recruits few new T cells.

The length of the CDR3 is 15 residues. The germline V and J ends were trimmed by 7 bases and 2 bases, with 16 bases remaining between them. CDR1 MDHEN and CDR2 SYDVKM come from the germline V gene. The chain joins TRBV28 to TRBJ2-3; D is ambiguous. Source: PBMCs from blood, taken 14 to 15 days before vaccination. The receptor's source is a man aged 45-65 years who received an inactivated influenza vaccine. CDR3 loop: CASNTGAEVTDTQYF. Written as DNA, the CDR3 is TGTGCCAGCAACACCGGAGCTGAGGTCACAGATACGCAGTATTTT.